This TCR beta chain was sequenced for a study of T-cell reconstitution after alpha-beta-depleted transplantation in children. Study-wide points: The authors attributed T-cell counts and diversity one year after transplant mostly to newly produced T cells. It was reported that alpha-beta T cells came from several hundred expanded graft clones (about two months after transplant). It was surviving recipient T cells and thymic progenitors that gave some patients high TCRbeta diversity at day 60.

The CDR3 spans 15 residues. CDR1 and CDR2 from the germline V gene are MNHEY and SVGEGT. V lost 5 bases, J lost 2 bases, and 13 bases lay in between. With regard to this clonotype: The antigen remains undetermined.

TCRbeta library preparation incorporated unique molecular identifiers. Each CDR3 protein gets one entry after TCRdb re-called the PCR reads with MiXCR. The sample lists more than 45,000 distinct CDR3 sequences; around 50% were seen once. The chain links TRBV6-2 or TRBV6-3 to TRBJ1-5, with D tentatively TRBD1 (5 bases). Sequenced here: peripheral blood, sampled before TCRalphabeta/CD19-depleted stem cell transplant. The receptor was derived from a boy less than two years old with SCID, due to receive a stem cell transplant. Here the CDR3 reads CASSPQGLGNQPQHF. The CDR3 DNA sequence: TGTGCCAGCAGTCCCCAGGGTTTAGGCAATCAGCCCCAGCATTTT.